Given below is one T cell receptor beta chain in context. These data originate in a study of T cell changes during pregnancy in multiple sclerosis. There are 12 residues in the CDR3. Trimming removed 5 bases at V and 8 bases at J, with 12 bases between. Germline CDR1 is LNHDA and CDR2 is SQIVND (reference sequence). Using immunoSEQ multiplex PCR, the repertoire was profiled, and TCRdb retains in-frame clones only, with some absent. The data contain 95,000 to 150,000 clones, roughly 92% of them singletons. This specimen consisted of peripheral blood, obtained before pregnancy. This sequence joins TRBV19 and TRBJ1-2; D call uncertain. The source is a female donor with multiple sclerosis, enrolled in a pregnancy study. The CDR3 region has the DNA TGTGCCAGTAGTTCCAACACGGGGGGCTACACCTTC. This gives the protein CASSSNTGGYTF.